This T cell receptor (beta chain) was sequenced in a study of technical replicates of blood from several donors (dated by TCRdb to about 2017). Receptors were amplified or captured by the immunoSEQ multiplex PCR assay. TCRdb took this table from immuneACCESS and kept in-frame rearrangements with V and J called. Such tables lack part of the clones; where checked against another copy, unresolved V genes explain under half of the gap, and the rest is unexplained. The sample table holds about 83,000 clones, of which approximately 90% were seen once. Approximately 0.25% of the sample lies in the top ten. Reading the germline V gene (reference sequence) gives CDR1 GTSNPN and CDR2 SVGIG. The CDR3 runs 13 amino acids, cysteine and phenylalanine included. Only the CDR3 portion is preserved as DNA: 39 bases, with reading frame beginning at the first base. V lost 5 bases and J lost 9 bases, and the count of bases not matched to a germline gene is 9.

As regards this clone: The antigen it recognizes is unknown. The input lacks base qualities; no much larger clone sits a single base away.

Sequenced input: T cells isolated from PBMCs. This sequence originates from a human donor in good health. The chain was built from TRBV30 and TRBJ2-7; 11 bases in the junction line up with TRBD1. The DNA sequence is TGTGCCTGGGCGAGGACAGGGGGCGTTGGGCAGTACTTC. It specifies CAWARTGGVGQYF.